The clone carrying this T cell receptor beta chain was recorded a few times. Only in-frame clones appear in the TCRdb table, and some are missing; sequencing was by immunoSEQ multiplex PCR. The data show 98,000 or so clones, 95% seen once. The entry originates in a study of technical replicates of blood from a few donors. J gave up 4 bases and V 6 bases, and 9 bases lay outside the gene matches. CDR3 length: 15 residues. Germline CDR1 and CDR2: MDHEN and SYDVKM. This chain links TRBV28 with TRBJ2-7; 10 bases are shared with TRBD1. Material: T cells isolated from PBMCs. This sequence was found in a human donor in good health. The CDR3: CASSSPGQGLYEQYF. The CDR3 nucleotides are TGTGCCAGCAGCTCCCCGGGACAGGGGTTGTACGAGCAGTACTTC.